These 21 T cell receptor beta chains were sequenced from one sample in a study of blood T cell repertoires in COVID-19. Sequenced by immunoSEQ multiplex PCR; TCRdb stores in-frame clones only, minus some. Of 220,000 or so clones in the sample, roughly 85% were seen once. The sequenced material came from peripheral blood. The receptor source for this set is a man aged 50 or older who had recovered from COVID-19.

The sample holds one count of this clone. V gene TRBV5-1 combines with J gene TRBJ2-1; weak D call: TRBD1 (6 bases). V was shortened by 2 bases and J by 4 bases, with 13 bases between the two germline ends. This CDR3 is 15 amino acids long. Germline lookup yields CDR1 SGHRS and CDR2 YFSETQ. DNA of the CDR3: TGCGCCAGCAGCTTTACTAGGACAGAATACAATGAGCAGTTCTTC. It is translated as CASSFTRTEYNEQFF.

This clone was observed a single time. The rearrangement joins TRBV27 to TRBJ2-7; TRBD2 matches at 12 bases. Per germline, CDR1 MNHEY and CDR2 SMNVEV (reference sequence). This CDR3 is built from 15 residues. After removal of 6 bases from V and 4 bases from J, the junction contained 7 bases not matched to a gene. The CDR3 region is CASRPGTSGYYEQYF. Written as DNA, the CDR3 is TGTGCCAGCAGACCCGGGACTAGCGGGTATTACGAGCAGTACTTC.

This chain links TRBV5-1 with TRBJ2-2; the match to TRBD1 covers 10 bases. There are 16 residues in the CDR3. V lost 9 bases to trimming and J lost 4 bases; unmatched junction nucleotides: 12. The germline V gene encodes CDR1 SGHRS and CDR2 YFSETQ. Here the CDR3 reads CATSPGQGSVTGELFF. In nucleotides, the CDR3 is TGCGCCACCTCACCGGGACAGGGGTCGGTCACCGGGGAGCTGTTTTTT.

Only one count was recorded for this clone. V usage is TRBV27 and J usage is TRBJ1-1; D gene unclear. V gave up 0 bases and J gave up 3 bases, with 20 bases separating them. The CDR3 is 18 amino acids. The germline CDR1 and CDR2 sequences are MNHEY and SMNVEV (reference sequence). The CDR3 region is CASSLSARSKKSDTEAFF. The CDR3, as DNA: TGTGCCAGCAGTTTATCGGCCCGATCAAAAAAAAGTGACACTGAAGCTTTCTTT.

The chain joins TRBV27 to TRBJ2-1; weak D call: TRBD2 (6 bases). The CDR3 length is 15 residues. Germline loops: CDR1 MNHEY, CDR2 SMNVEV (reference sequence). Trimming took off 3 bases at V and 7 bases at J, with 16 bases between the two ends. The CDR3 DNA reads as TGTGCCAGCAGTTTTAGGCCGGGACTCCGGAATGAGCAGTTCTTC. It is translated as CASSFRPGLRNEQFF.

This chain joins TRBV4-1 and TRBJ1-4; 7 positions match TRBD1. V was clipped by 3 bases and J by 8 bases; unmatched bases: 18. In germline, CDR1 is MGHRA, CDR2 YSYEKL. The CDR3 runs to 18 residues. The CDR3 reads CASSQGKTTGVVREKLFF. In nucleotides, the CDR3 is TGCGCCAGCAGCCAGGGGAAAACTACAGGGGTCGTTCGGGAAAAACTGTTTTTT.

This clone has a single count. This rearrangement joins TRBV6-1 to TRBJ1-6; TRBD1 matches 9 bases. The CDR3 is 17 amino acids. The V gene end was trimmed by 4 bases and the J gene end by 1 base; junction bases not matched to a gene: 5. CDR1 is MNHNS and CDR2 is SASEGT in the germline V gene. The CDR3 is CASSVQGAMSYNSPLHF. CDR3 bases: TGTGCCAGCAGTGTACAGGGGGCTATGTCCTATAATTCACCCCTCCACTTT.

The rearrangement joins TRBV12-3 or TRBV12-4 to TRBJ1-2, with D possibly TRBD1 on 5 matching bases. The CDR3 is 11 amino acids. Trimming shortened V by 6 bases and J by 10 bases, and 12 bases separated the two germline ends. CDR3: CASSSQVIYTF. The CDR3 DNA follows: TGTGCCAGCAGCTCACAGGTGATCTACACCTTC.

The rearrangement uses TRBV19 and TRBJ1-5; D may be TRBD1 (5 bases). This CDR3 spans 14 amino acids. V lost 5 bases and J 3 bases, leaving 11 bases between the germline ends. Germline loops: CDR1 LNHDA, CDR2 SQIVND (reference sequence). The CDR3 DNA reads TGTGCCAGTAGTGGGGGGGGGTTCAATCAGCCCCAGCATTTT. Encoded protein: CASSGGGFNQPQHF. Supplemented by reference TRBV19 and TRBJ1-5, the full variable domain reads DGGITQSPKYLFRKEGQNVTLSCEQNLNHDAMYWYRQDPGQGLRLIYYSQIVNDFQKGDIAEGYSVSREKKESFPLTVTSAQKNPTAFYLCASSGGGFNQPQHFGDGTRLSIL.

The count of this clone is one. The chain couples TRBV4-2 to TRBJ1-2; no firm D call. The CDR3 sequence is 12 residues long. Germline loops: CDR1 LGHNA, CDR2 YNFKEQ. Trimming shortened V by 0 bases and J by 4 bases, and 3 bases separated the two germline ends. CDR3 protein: CASSQDSYGYTF. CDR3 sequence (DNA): TGTGCCAGCAGCCAAGACAGCTATGGCTACACCTTC.

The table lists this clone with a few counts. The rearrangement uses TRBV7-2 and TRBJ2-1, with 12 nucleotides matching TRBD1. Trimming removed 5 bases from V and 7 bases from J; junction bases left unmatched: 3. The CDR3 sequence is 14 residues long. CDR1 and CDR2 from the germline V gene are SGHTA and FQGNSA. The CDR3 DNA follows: TGTGCCAGCAGCCGGGACAGGGGGCCGAATGAGCAGTTCTTC. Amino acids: CASSRDRGPNEQFF. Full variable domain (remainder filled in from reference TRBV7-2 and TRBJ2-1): GAGVSQSPSNKVTEKGKDVELRCDPISGHTALYWYRQSLGQGLEFLIYFQGNSAPDKSGLPSDRFSAERTGGSVSTLTIQRTQQEDSAVYLCASSRDRGPNEQFFGPGTRLTVL.

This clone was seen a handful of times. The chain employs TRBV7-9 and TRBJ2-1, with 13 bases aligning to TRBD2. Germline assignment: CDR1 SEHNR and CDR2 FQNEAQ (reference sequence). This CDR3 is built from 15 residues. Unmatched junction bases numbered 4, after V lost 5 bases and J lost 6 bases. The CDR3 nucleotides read TGTGCCAGCAGCGCCGGGACTAGCGGGATCAATGAGCAGTTCTTC. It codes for CASSAGTSGINEQFF. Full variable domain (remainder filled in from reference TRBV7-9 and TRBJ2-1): DTGVSQNPRHKITKRGQNVTFRCDPISEHNRLYWYRQTLGQGPEFLTYFQNEAQLEKSRLLSDRFSAERPKGSFSTLEIQRTEQGDSAMYLCASSAGTSGINEQFFGPGTRLTVL.

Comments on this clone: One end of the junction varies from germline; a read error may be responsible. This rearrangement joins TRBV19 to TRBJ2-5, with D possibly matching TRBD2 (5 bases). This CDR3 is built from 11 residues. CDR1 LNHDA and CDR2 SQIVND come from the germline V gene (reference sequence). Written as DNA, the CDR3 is TGTGCCAGTAGTATGTCAGCGGTGCCCCACTTC. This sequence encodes CASSMSAVPHF.

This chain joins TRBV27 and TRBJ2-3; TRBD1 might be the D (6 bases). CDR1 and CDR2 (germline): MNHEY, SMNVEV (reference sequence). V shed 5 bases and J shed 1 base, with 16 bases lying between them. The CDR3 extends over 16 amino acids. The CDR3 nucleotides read TGTGCCAGCAGTCTCGCACAGGGTGGGGGCACAGATACGCAGTATTTT. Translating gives CASSLAQGGGTDTQYF.

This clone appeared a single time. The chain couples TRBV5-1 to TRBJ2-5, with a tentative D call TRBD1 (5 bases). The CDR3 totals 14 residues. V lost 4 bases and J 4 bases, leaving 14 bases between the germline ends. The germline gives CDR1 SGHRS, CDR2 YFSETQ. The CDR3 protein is CASSGPGRTETQYF. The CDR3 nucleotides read TGCGCCAGCAGCGGTCCAGGGCGCACAGAGACCCAGTACTTC.

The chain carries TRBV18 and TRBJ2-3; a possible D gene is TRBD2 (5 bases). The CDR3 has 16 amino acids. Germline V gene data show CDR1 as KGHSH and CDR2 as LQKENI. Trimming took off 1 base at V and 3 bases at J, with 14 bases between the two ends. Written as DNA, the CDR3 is TGTGCCAGCTCACCACACGAGGGAGTCAGTACAGATACGCAGTATTTT. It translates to CASSPHEGVSTDTQYF.

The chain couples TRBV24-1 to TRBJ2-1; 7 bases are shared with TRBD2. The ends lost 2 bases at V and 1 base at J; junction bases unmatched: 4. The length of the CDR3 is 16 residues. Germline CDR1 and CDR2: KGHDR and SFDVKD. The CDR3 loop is CATSDWAGVSYNEQFF. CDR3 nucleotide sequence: TGTGCCACCAGTGATTGGGCGGGAGTATCCTACAATGAGCAGTTCTTC.

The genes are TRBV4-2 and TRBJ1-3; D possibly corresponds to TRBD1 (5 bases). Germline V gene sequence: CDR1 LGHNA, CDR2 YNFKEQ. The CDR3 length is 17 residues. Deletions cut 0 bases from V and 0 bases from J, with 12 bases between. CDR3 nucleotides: TGTGCCAGCAGCCAAGATCTCCGACAGTCCTCTGGAAACACCATATATTTT. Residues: CASSQDLRQSSGNTIYF.

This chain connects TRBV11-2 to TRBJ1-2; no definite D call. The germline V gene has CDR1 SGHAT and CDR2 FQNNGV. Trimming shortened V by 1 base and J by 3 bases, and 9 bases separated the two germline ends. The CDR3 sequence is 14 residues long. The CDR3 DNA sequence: TGTGCCAGCAGCTTAGGCAGGACTGACTATGGCTACACCTTC. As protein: CASSLGRTDYGYTF.

This CDR3 reads CAWKKWRGSNQPQHF. The CDR3 DNA sequence: TGTGCCTGGAAGAAATGGAGGGGTAGCAATCAGCCCCAGCATTTT. V usage is TRBV30 and J usage is TRBJ1-5, with D tentatively TRBD1 (5 bases). This CDR3 contains 15 residues. CDR1 is GTSNPN and CDR2 is SVGIG in the germline V gene (reference sequence). Trimming left V 4 bases short and J 0 bases short, with 13 bases between.

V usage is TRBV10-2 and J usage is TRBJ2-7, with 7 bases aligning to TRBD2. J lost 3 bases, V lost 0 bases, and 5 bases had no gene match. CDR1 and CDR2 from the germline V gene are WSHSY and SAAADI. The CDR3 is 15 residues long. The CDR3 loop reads CASSESGRAYYEQYF. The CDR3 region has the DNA TGCGCCAGCAGTGAGTCGGGGAGGGCATACTACGAGCAGTACTTC.